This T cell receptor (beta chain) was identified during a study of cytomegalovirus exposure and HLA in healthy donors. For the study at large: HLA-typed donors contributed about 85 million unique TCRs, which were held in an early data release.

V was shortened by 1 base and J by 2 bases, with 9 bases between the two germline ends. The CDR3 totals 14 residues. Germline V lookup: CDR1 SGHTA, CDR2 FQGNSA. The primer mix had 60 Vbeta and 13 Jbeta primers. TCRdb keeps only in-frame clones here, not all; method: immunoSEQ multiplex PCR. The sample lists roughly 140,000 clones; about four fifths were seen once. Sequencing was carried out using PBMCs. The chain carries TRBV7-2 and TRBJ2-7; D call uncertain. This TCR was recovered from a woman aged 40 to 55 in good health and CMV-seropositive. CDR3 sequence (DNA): TGTGCCAGCAGCTTAGAAGCCACTACCTACGAGCAGTACTTC. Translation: CASSLEATTYEQYF.